This T cell receptor (beta chain) was identified in a study of blood T cells in healthy people across ages. A J-beta primer mix and a sample-barcoded 5' primer were used in a second PCR of about 6 to 12 cycles. TCRdb re-called the 5' RACE reads through MiXCR, storing one row per CDR3 protein. The sample records around 750,000 distinct CDR3 sequences, approximately 53% being singletons. This clonotype was seen only a few times. Trimming cost V 1 base and J 7 bases; bases outside gene matches: 7. The CDR3 has 15 residues. Germline loops: CDR1 SGHDN, CDR2 FVKESK. Sequencing was performed on blood. This receptor was taken from a man older than 75 in good health. The gene calls are TRBV14 and TRBJ1-2; 9 bases align to TRBD1. The CDR3 reads CASSQGGTGLVGYTF. DNA of the CDR3: TGTGCCAGCAGCCAAGGGGGGACAGGGCTGGTTGGCTACACCTTC.